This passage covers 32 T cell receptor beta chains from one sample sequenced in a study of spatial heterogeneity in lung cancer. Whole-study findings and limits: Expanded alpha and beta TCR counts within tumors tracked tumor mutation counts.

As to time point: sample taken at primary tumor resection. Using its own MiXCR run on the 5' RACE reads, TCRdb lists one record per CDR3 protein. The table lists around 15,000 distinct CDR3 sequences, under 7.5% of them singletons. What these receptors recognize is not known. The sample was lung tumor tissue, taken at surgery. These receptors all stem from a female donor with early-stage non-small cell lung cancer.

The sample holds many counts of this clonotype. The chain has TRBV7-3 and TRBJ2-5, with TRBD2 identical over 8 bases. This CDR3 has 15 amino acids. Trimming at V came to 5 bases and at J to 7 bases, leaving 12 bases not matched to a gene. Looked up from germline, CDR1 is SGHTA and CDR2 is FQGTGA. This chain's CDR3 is CASSVDSGTSATQYF. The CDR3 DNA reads TGTGCCAGCAGCGTCGACAGCGGGACTAGTGCGACCCAGTACTTC.

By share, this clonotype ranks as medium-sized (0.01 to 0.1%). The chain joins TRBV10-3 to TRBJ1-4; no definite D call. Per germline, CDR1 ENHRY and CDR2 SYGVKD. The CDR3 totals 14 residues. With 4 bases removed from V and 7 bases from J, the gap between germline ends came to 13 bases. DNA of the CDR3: TGTGCCATCAGTGTGCGGGCCGAATCTGAAAAACTGTTTTTT. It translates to CAISVRAESEKLFF.

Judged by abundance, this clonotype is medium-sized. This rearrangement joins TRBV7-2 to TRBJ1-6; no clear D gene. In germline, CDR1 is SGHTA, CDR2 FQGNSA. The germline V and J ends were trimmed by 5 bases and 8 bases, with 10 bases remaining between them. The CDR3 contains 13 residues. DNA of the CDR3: TGTGCCAGCAGCCCGCGAATGGATTCACCCCTCCACTTT. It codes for CASSPRMDSPLHF.

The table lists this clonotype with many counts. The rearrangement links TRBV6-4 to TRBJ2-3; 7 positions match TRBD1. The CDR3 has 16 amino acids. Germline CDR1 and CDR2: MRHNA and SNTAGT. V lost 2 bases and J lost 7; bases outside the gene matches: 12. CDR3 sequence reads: CASSDRDSPGLHTQYF. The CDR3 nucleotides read TGTGCCAGCAGTGACCGGGACAGCCCCGGGCTCCATACGCAGTATTTT.

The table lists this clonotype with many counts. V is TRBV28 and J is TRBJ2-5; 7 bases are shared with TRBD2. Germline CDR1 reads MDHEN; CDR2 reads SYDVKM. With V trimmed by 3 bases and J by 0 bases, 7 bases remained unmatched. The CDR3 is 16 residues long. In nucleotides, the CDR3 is TGTGCCAGCAGTTTGGGGGGGATAGGTTACCAAGAGACCCAGTACTTC. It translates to CASSLGGIGYQETQYF. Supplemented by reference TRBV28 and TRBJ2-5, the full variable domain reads DVKVTQSSRYLVKRTGEKVFLECVQDMDHENMFWYRQDPGLGLRLIYFSYDVKMKEKGDIPEGYSVSREKKERFSLILESASTNQTSMYLCASSLGGIGYQETQYFGPGTRLLVL.

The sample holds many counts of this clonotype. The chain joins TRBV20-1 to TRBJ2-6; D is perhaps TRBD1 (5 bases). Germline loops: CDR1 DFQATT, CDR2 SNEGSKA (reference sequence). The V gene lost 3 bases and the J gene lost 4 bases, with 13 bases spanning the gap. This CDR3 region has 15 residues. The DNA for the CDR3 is TGCAGTGCTAGGCCCGACAGCTCCGGGGCCAACGTCCTGACTTTC. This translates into CSARPDSSGANVLTF.

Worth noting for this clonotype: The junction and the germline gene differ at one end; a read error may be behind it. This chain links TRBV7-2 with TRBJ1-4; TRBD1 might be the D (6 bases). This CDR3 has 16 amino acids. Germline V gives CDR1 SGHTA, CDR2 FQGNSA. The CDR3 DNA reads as TGTGCCAGCACCTTAGGGGGGCCAGGCCAGGGAGAAAAACTGTTTTTT. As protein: CASTLGGPGQGEKLFF.

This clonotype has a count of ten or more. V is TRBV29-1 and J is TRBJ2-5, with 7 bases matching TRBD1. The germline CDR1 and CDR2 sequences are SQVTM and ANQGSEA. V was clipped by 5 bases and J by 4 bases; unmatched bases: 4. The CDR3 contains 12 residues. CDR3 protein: CSVTTGLETQYF. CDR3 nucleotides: TGCAGCGTTACGACAGGGTTAGAGACCCAGTACTTC.

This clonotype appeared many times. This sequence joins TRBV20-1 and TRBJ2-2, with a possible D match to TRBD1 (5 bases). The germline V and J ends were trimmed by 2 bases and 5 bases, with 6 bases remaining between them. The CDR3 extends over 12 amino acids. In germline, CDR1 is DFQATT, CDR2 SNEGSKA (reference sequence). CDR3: CSARRGTGELFF. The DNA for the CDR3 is TGCAGTGCTAGAAGGGGAACCGGGGAGCTGTTTTTT.

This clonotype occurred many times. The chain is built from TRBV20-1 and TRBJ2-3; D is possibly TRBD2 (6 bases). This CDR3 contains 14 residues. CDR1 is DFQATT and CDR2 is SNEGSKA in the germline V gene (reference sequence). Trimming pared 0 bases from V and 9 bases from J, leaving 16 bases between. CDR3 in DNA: TGCAGTGCTAGAGAGGAGGAGTGGGGGAGGACGCAGTATTTT. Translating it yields CSAREEEWGRTQYF.

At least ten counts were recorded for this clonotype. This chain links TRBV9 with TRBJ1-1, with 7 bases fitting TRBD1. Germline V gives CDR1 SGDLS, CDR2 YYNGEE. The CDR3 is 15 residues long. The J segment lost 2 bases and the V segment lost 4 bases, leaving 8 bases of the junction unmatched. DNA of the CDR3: TGTGCCAGCAGCCCGACAGGGCGTCGTAACACTGAAGCTTTCTTT. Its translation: CASSPTGRRNTEAFF.

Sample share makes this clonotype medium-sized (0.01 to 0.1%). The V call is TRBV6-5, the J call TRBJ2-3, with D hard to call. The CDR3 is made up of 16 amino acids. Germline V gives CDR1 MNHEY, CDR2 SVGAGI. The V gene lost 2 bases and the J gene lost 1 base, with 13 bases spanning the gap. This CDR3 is CASSYIGSWGTDTQYF. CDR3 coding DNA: TGTGCCAGCAGTTACATTGGGTCATGGGGCACAGATACGCAGTATTTT.

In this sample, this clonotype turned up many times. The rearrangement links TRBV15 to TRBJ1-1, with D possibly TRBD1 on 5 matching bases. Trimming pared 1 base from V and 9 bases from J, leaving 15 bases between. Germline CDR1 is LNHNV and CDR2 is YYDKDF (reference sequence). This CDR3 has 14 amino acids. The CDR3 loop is CATSRVAGGGKAFF. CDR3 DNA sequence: TGTGCCACCAGCAGAGTGGCGGGTGGGGGGAAAGCTTTCTTT.

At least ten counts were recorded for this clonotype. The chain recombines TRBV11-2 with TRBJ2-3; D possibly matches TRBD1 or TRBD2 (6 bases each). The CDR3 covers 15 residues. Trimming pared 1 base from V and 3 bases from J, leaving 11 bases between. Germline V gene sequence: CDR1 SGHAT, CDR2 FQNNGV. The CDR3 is CASSLVGGRTDTQYF. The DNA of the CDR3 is TGTGCCAGCAGCTTAGTTGGGGGGCGTACAGATACGCAGTATTTT.

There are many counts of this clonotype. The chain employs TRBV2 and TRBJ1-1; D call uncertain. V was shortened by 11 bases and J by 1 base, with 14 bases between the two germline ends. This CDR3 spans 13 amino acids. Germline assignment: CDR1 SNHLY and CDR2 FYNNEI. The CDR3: CASTRATNTEAFF. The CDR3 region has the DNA TGTGCCTCTACGCGGGCTACGAACACTGAAGCTTTCTTT.

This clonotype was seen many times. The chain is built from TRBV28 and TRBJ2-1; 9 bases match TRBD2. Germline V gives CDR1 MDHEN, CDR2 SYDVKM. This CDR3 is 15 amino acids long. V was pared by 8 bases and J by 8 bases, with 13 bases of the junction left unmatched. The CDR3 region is CASFVSGGRLDEQFF. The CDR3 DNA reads TGTGCCAGCTTTGTTAGCGGGGGACGGTTGGATGAGCAGTTCTTC.

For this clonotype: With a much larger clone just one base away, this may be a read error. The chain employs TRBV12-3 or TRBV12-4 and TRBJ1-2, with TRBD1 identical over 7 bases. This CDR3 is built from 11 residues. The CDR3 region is CAGSTNRGHTF. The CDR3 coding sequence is TGTGCCGGCAGTACAAACAGGGGTCACACCTTC.

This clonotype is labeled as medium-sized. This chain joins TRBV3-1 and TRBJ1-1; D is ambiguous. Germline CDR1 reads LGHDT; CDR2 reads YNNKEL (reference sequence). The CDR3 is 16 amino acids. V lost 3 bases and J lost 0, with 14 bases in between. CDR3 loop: CASSHFRRNLNTEAFF. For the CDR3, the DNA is TGTGCCAGCAGCCACTTTCGGAGAAACTTGAACACTGAAGCTTTCTTT.

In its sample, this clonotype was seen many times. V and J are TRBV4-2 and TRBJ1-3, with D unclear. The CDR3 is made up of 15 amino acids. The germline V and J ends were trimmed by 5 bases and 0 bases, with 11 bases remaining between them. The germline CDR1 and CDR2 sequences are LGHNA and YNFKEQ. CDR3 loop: CASSYPTDSGNTIYF. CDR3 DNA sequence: TGTGCCAGCAGCTACCCTACGGACTCTGGAAACACCATATATTTT.

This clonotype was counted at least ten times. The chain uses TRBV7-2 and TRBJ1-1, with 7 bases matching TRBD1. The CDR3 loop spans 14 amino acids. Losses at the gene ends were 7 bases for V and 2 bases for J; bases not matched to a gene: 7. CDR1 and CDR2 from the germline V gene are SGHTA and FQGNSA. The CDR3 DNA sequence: TGTGCCAGCACCCCGACAGGGAAAAACACTGAAGCTTTCTTT. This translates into CASTPTGKNTEAFF. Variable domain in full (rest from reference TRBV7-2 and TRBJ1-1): GAGVSQSPSNKVTEKGKDVELRCDPISGHTALYWYRQSLGQGLEFLIYFQGNSAPDKSGLPSDRFSAERTGGSVSTLTIQRTQQEDSAVYLCASTPTGKNTEAFFGQGTRLTVV.

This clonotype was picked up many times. CDR3 sequence reads: CASSSSGGYTDTQYF. The CDR3 DNA is TGCGCCAGCAGTTCTAGCGGGGGATACACAGATACGCAGTATTTT. The chain has TRBV10-1 and TRBJ2-3; TRBD2 aligns across 10 bases. V shed 5 bases, J shed 2 bases, and the junction held 4 bases outside the gene matches. CDR1 and CDR2 (germline): WNHNN, SYGVQD (reference sequence). This CDR3 is 15 amino acids long.

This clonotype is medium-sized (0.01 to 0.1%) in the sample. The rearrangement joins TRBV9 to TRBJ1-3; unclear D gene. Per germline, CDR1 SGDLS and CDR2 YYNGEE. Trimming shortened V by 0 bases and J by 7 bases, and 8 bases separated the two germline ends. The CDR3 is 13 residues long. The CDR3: CASSVASGNTIYF. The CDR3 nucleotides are TGTGCCAGCAGCGTAGCATCAGGCAACACCATATATTTT.

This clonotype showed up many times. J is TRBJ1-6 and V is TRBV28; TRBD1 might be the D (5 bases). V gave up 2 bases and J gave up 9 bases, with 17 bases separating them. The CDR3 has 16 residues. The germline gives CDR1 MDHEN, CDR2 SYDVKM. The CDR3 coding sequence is TGTGCCAGCAGTTTAAGTCCAGGGTCGGACGGTTCACCCCTCCACTTT. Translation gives CASSLSPGSDGSPLHF.

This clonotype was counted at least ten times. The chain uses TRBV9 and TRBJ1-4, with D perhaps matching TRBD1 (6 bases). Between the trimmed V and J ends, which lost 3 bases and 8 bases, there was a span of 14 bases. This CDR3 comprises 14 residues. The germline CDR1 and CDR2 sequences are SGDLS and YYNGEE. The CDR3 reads CASSGGGQNEKLFF. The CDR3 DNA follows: TGTGCCAGCAGCGGCGGGGGGCAGAACGAAAAACTGTTTTTT.

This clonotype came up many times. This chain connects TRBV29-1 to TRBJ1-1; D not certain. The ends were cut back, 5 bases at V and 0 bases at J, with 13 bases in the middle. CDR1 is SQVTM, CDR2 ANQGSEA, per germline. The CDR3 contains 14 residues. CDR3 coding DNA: TGCAGCGTTCGCGGGGAATCCATGAACACTGAAGCTTTCTTT. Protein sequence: CSVRGESMNTEAFF.

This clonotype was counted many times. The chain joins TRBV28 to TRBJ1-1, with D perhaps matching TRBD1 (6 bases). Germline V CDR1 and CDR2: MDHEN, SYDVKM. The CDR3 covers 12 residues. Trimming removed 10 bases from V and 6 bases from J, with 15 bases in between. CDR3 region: CATRGARAEAFF. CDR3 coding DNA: TGTGCCACCAGGGGCGCTCGGGCTGAAGCTTTCTTT.

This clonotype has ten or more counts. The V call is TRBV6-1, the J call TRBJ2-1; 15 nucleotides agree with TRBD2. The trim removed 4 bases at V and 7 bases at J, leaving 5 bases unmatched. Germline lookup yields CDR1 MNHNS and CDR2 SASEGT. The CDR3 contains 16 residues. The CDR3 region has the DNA TGTGCCAGCAGTGGACGGACTAGCGGGGGGGCAAATGAGCAGTTCTTC. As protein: CASSGRTSGGANEQFF.

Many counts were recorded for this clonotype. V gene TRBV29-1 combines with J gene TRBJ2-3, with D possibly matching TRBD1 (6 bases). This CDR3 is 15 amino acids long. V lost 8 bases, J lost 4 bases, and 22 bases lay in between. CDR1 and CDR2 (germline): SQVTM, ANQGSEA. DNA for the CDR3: TGCAGCACCAGGGGCCTGGCGGATTCGGCAGATACGCAGTATTTT. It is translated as CSTRGLADSADTQYF.

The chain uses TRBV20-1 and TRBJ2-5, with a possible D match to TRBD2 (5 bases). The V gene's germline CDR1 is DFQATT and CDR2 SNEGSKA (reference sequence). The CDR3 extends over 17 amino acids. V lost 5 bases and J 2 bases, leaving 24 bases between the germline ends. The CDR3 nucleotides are TGCAGTGCTGTCCGAGCGGAATCGCGCCACACTCAAGAGACCCAGTACTTC. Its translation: CSAVRAESRHTQETQYF.

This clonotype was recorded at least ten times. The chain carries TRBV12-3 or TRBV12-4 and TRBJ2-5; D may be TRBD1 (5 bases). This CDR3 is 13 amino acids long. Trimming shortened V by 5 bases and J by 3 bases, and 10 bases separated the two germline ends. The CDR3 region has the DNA TGTGCCAGCAGTCCAGAGGACAAAGAGACCCAGTACTTC. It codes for CASSPEDKETQYF.

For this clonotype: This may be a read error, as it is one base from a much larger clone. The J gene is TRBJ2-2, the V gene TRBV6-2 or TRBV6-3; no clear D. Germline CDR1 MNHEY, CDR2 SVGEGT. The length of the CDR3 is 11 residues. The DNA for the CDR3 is TGTCCCAGCAAAGGCACCGGGGAGCTGTTTTTT. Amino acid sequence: CPSKGTGELFF.

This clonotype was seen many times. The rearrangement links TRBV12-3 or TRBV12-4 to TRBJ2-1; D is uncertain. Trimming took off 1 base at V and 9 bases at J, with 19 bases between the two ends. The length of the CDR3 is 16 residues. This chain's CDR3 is CASSLEGFSRSAEQFF. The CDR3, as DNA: TGTGCCAGCAGTTTAGAGGGATTTAGCCGTTCGGCTGAGCAGTTCTTC.